A single sample is the source of the 6 T cell receptor beta chains below, sequenced in a study of cytomegalovirus exposure and HLA in healthy donors. Method: immunoSEQ multiplex PCR; TCRdb's copy keeps in-frame clones and lacks some. The sample has approximately 260,000 clones; around 87% are singletons. Sequenced sample: PBMCs. All receptors derive from a woman in her twenties or thirties in good health and CMV-seropositive.

This chain links TRBV28 with TRBJ1-1; D is possibly TRBD1 (6 bases). Germline loops: CDR1 MDHEN, CDR2 SYDVKM. The CDR3 has 13 residues. Between the trimmed V and J ends, which lost 6 bases and 5 bases, there was a span of 13 bases. In DNA, the CDR3 is TGTGCCAGCAGCCCAACAGGGTATACTGAAGCTTTCTTT. This sequence encodes CASSPTGYTEAFF.

This rearrangement joins TRBV5-6 to TRBJ1-2; perhaps TRBD1 as D (6 bases). V dropped 4 bases and J dropped 4 bases, with 17 bases sitting between them. This CDR3 is 15 amino acids long. Germline lookup yields CDR1 SGHDT and CDR2 YYEEEE. The CDR3 DNA reads as TGTGCCAGCAGCCCACGGGACATTGGCCTCTATGGCTACACCTTC. It encodes CASSPRDIGLYGYTF.

CDR3 protein: CATSRNSPTGSSNQPQHF. CDR3 DNA sequence: TGTGCCACCAGCAGAAATTCCCCCACAGGGTCGAGCAATCAGCCCCAGCATTTT. The J gene is TRBJ1-5, the V gene TRBV15, with D maybe TRBD1 (6 bases). The V gene lost 2 bases and the J gene lost 1 base, with 18 bases spanning the gap. The CDR3 is made up of 18 amino acids. Per germline, CDR1 LNHNV and CDR2 YYDKDF (reference sequence).

This clone was seen more than once but under ten times. This chain links TRBV13 with TRBJ1-2; 7 nucleotides agree with TRBD1. CDR1 and CDR2 (germline): PRHDT, FYEKMQ (reference sequence). The CDR3 spans 14 residues. V lost 3 bases and J lost 5; bases outside the gene matches: 6. The CDR3 coding sequence is TGTGCCAGCAGCTTGGACAGGACTTTGTATGGCTACACCTTC. Protein: CASSLDRTLYGYTF.

This clone has just one count. The CDR3 DNA reads TGTGCCAGCAGCTTGTTTTCAGGGGGTGCCTCCTACGAGCAGTACTTC. It encodes CASSLFSGGASYEQYF. This rearrangement joins TRBV5-6 to TRBJ2-7; 7 bases agree with TRBD1. Germline CDR1 reads SGHDT; CDR2 reads YYEEEE. The ends lost 1 base at V and 0 bases at J; junction bases unmatched: 7. This CDR3 spans 16 amino acids.

The chain carries TRBV5-6 and TRBJ2-4, with 7 bases aligning to TRBD1. Germline lookup yields CDR1 SGHDT and CDR2 YYEEEE. Trimming cost V 6 bases and J 8 bases; bases outside gene matches: 8. CDR3 length: 13 residues. In DNA form, the CDR3 reads TGTGCCAGCACTCGGGACAGAGGGGACATTCAGTACTTC. Its protein product is CASTRDRGDIQYF.